This passage covers 32 T cell receptor beta chains from one sample sequenced in a study of T cells after yellow fever vaccination. TCRdb reprocessed the 5' RACE reads with MiXCR, giving one entry per CDR3 protein. The sample lists more than 200,000 distinct CDR3 sequences; approximately 3.6% were seen once. Sequences were derived from PBMCs, sampled 15 days after the yellow fever booster vaccination. Every receptor here comes from a man between 18 and 35 years old who received the YFV17D yellow fever vaccine.

This clonotype was counted ten times or more. The chain links TRBV29-1 to TRBJ2-1, with TRBD2 matching 8 bases. V dropped 1 base and J dropped 6; count of bases not matched to a gene: 11. Per germline, CDR1 SQVTM and CDR2 ANQGSEA. The CDR3 extends over 16 amino acids. In DNA, the CDR3 is TGCAGCGTTGAAGGTGTGGGCGGGGGGAACTCCAATGAGCAGTTCTTC. It is translated as CSVEGVGGGNSNEQFF.

For this clonotype: A much bigger clone sits one base away, suggesting this may be a read error. The rearrangement uses TRBV6-2 or TRBV6-3 and TRBJ2-1, with 9 bases fitting TRBD2. The CDR3 contains 16 residues. V dropped 6 bases and J dropped 9; count of bases not matched to a gene: 15. Per the germline V gene, CDR1 is MNHEY and CDR2 is SVGEGT. The CDR3 sequence: CASRGSSGGRNTEQFF. In DNA form, the CDR3 reads TGTGCCAGCAGGGGCTCAAGCGGGGGGCGCAACACTGAGCAGTTCTTC.

Many counts were recorded for this clonotype. The chain couples TRBV30 to TRBJ1-1, with unresolved D. V lost 0 bases and J lost 0, with 8 bases in between. The CDR3 length is 14 residues. Germline values: CDR1 GTSNPN, CDR2 SVGIG (reference sequence). The CDR3, as DNA: TGTGCCTGGAGTGTAGGAACGGTGAACACTGAAGCTTTCTTT. This gives the protein CAWSVGTVNTEAFF.

The sample holds many counts of this clonotype. The V call is TRBV5-1, the J call TRBJ2-1; the D gene could be TRBD1 or TRBD2 (5 bases each). Trimming pared 0 bases from V and 8 bases from J, leaving 15 bases between. The germline V gene has CDR1 SGHRS and CDR2 YFSETQ. This CDR3 comprises 15 residues. In nucleotides, the CDR3 is TGCGCCAGCAGCTTGGGGGGGAGACCTAGGGATGAGCAGTTCTTC. Translated: CASSLGGRPRDEQFF. The whole variable domain, filled in from reference TRBV5-1 and TRBJ2-1, reads KAGVTQTPRYLIKTRGQQVTLSCSPISGHRSVSWYQQTPGQGLQFLFEYFSETQRNKGNFPGRFSGRQFSNSRSEMNVSTLELGDSALYLCASSLGGRPRDEQFFGPGTRLTVL.

J is TRBJ2-5 and V is TRBV10-3, with 8 bases lining up with TRBD2. The germline V gene encodes CDR1 ENHRY and CDR2 SYGVKD. This CDR3 is built from 16 residues. J gave up 5 bases and V 3 bases, and 11 bases lay outside the gene matches. In DNA form, the CDR3 reads TGTGCCATCAGTGAAAAGGGACTAGATCAGGCGGAGACCCAGTACTTC. Translation gives CAISEKGLDQAETQYF.

This clonotype was counted at least ten times. The rearrangement joins TRBV7-9 to TRBJ2-3; 10 bases match TRBD2. Germline values: CDR1 SEHNR, CDR2 FQNEAQ (reference sequence). The J segment lost 5 bases and the V segment lost 3 bases, leaving 8 bases of the junction unmatched. There are 16 residues in the CDR3. The CDR3 DNA follows: TGTGCCAGCAGCTTTCTCGGACTAGCGGTTGGAGATACGCAGTATTTT. This sequence encodes CASSFLGLAVGDTQYF.

This clonotype has a count of ten or more. The chain is built from TRBV5-4 and TRBJ2-1; 8 bases are shared with TRBD2. Germline V lookup: CDR1 SGHNT, CDR2 YYREEE (reference sequence). This CDR3 is 16 amino acids long. J lost 9 bases, V lost 2 bases, and 13 bases had no gene match. The CDR3 nucleotides are TGTGCCAGCAGCTTAGGCAGCGGGGGATTCTTATTTGAGCAGTTCTTC. The encoded protein is CASSLGSGGFLFEQFF. The full variable domain, its missing parts supplied by reference TRBV5-4 and TRBJ2-1, is ETGVTQSPTHLIKTRGQQVTLRCSSQSGHNTVSWYQQALGQGPQFIFQYYREEENGRGNFPPRFSGLQFPNYSSELNVNALELDDSALYLCASSLGSGGFLFEQFFGPGTRLTVL.

At least ten counts were recorded for this clonotype. V and J are TRBV7-9 and TRBJ1-2, with a weak D call TRBD1 (5 bases). Germline V gene data show CDR1 as SEHNR and CDR2 as FQNEAQ (reference sequence). This CDR3 spans 14 amino acids. The V and J ends lost 3 bases and 4 bases respectively, with 12 bases between them. DNA for the CDR3: TGTGCCAGCAGCTTGACAGTTCAGCGCTATGGCTACACCTTC. This encodes CASSLTVQRYGYTF.

This clonotype was detected many times. This chain uses TRBV7-8 with TRBJ2-5; TRBD2 agrees at 8 bases. Trimming at V came to 6 bases and at J to 4 bases, leaving 4 bases not matched to a gene. Germline CDR1 is SGHVS and CDR2 is FQNEAQ. CDR3 length: 13 amino acids. In nucleotides, the CDR3 is TGTGCCAGCAGGGGACTAGTGGGAGAGACCCAGTACTTC. Translated: CASRGLVGETQYF.

Many counts were recorded for this clonotype. The chain recombines TRBV12-3 or TRBV12-4 with TRBJ2-2; 12 bases line up with TRBD2. CDR3 length: 17 residues. The V gene end was trimmed by 4 bases and the J gene end by 3 bases; junction bases not matched to a gene: 6. This CDR3 is CASSSWTSGAHTGELFF. In DNA form, the CDR3 reads TGTGCCAGCAGTTCTTGGACTAGCGGGGCCCACACCGGGGAGCTGTTTTTT.

V usage is TRBV5-1 and J usage is TRBJ2-5; 9 bases line up with TRBD2. From germline, CDR1 is SGHRS and CDR2 YFSETQ. The CDR3 totals 14 residues. The V and J ends lost 5 bases and 5 bases, in that order; junction bases with no gene match: 7. In DNA form, the CDR3 reads TGCGCCAGCAGTAACCCTAGCGGGGAGGAGACCCAGTACTTC. Its protein product is CASSNPSGEETQYF. Based on the CDR3 plus reference TRBV5-1 and TRBJ2-5, the full variable domain is KAGVTQTPRYLIKTRGQQVTLSCSPISGHRSVSWYQQTPGQGLQFLFEYFSETQRNKGNFPGRFSGRQFSNSRSEMNVSTLELGDSALYLCASSNPSGEETQYFGPGTRLLVL.

This clonotype was recorded many times. V gene TRBV20-1 combines with J gene TRBJ1-5, with D hard to call. The CDR3 runs to 13 residues. Trimming pared 6 bases from V and 3 bases from J, leaving 12 bases between. Looked up from germline, CDR1 is DFQATT and CDR2 is SNEGSKA (reference sequence). CDR3 coding DNA: TGCAGTGCCCAACCGACCCCCAATCAGCCCCAGCATTTT. This sequence encodes CSAQPTPNQPQHF.

This clonotype was observed many times. V and J are TRBV30 and TRBJ1-3, with D perhaps matching TRBD1 (6 bases). The germline V gene has CDR1 GTSNPN and CDR2 SVGIG (reference sequence). The CDR3 consists of 15 residues. V lost 2 bases to trimming and J lost 0 bases, with 11 bases between them. CDR3 sequence (DNA): TGTGCCTGGAGTAGGGGGGCCATCTCTGGAAACACCATATATTTT. Its translation is CAWSRGAISGNTIYF.

This clonotype was observed many times. This chain links TRBV4-3 with TRBJ2-7; D possibly corresponds to TRBD1 (6 bases). The germline V and J ends were trimmed by 0 bases and 3 bases, with 12 bases remaining between them. This CDR3 comprises 15 residues. CDR1 is LGHNA and CDR2 is YSLEER in the germline V gene. The CDR3 sequence: CASSQEGTRGYEQYF. The CDR3 DNA reads as TGCGCCAGCAGCCAAGAGGGGACCAGGGGCTACGAGCAGTACTTC.

This clonotype was counted many times. The J gene is TRBJ2-5, the V gene TRBV10-3; D perhaps matches TRBD2 (6 bases). CDR3 length: 13 residues. Looked up from germline, CDR1 is ENHRY and CDR2 is SYGVKD. V was cut by 9 bases and J by 3 bases, with 14 bases left in between. CDR3 protein: CAMRRDSEETQYF. DNA of the CDR3: TGTGCCATGAGGCGGGACTCCGAAGAGACCCAGTACTTC.

Ten or more counts support this clonotype. This rearrangement joins TRBV20-1 to TRBJ2-1; a possible D gene is TRBD2 (7 bases). V gave up 3 bases and J gave up 3 bases, with 12 bases separating them. Per the germline V gene, CDR1 is DFQATT and CDR2 is SNEGSKA (reference sequence). CDR3 length: 14 amino acids. Here the CDR3 reads CSASRGGDYNEQFF. Here the CDR3 DNA reads TGCAGTGCTAGTAGGGGGGGCGACTACAATGAGCAGTTCTTC.

This clonotype was picked up many times. The chain recombines TRBV12-3 or TRBV12-4 with TRBJ2-3, with D perhaps TRBD1 or TRBD2 (5 bases each). The CDR3 is 14 amino acids. The ends were cut back, 5 bases at V and 5 bases at J, with 14 bases in the middle. The CDR3 region is CASSLRDLKDTQYF. CDR3 nucleotide sequence: TGTGCCAGCAGTCTCCGGGACCTGAAAGATACGCAGTATTTT.

This clonotype was counted many times. The J gene is TRBJ2-3, the V gene TRBV3-1; TRBD2 matches 11 bases. This CDR3 has 17 amino acids. Trimming took 1 base from V and 4 from J; bases not matched to a gene: 7. The germline V gene encodes CDR1 LGHDT and CDR2 YNNKEL (reference sequence). The CDR3 protein is CASSQAKLAGAPDTQYF. As DNA, the CDR3 is TGTGCCAGCAGCCAAGCAAAACTAGCGGGGGCTCCAGATACGCAGTATTTT.

This clonotype appeared many times. This chain connects TRBV10-3 to TRBJ1-2, with 8 bases matching TRBD1. With 5 bases clipped from V and 3 bases from J, the junction kept 2 bases outside the gene matches. The CDR3 extends over 13 amino acids. CDR1 is ENHRY, CDR2 SYGVKD, per germline. The CDR3 spells CAISPTGDYGYTF. The DNA of the CDR3 is TGTGCCATCAGTCCGACAGGGGACTATGGCTACACCTTC.

This clonotype appeared many times. V and J are TRBV4-3 and TRBJ2-3; 7 bases map to TRBD2. The germline gives CDR1 LGHNA, CDR2 YSLEER. The CDR3 is made up of 15 amino acids. V dropped 0 bases and J dropped 6; count of bases not matched to a gene: 6. The CDR3 reads CASSQEGRGVDTQYF. DNA for the CDR3: TGCGCCAGCAGCCAAGAGGGTCGGGGGGTCGATACGCAGTATTTT.

The chain couples TRBV25-1 to TRBJ2-3; 12 nucleotides line up with TRBD2. Trimming cost V 4 bases and J 6 bases; bases outside gene matches: 8. CDR1 is MGHDK and CDR2 is SYGVNS in the germline V gene. This CDR3 is built from 16 residues. The CDR3 DNA follows: TGTGCCAGCAGTGCAGCTCTAGCGGGGGGGTGGGATACGCAGTATTTT. Amino acids: CASSAALAGGWDTQYF.

Ten or more counts support this clonotype. The gene calls are TRBV21-1 and TRBJ1-6; the table calls TRBD1, which could not be checked here. TRBV21-1 corresponds to a pseudogene. The CDR3 runs 16 residues. In DNA form, the CDR3 reads TGTGCCAGCAGCAAACCGGAGGGGAGAGGGAATTCACCCCTCCACTTT. Its translation: CASSKPEGRGNSPLHF.

This clonotype was observed many times. The chain has TRBV7-2 and TRBJ2-4, with 8 bases aligning to TRBD1. The germline V gene has CDR1 SGHTA and CDR2 FQGNSA. The CDR3 extends over 16 amino acids. Losses at the gene ends were 2 bases for V and 2 bases for J; bases not matched to a gene: 5. CDR3 sequence (DNA): TGTGCCAGCAGCTTAACTAGGACAGGGACCAAAAACATTCAGTACTTC. The encoded protein is CASSLTRTGTKNIQYF.

This clonotype occurred many times. The gene calls are TRBV4-1 and TRBJ1-1; D not resolved. Trimming took off 3 bases at V and 0 bases at J, with 11 bases between the two ends. This CDR3 has 15 amino acids. CDR1 and CDR2 (germline): MGHRA, YSYEKL. The CDR3 loop is CASSQRAAMNTEAFF. The CDR3 DNA reads TGCGCCAGCAGCCAGAGGGCAGCGATGAACACTGAAGCTTTCTTT.

V gene TRBV28 combines with J gene TRBJ2-3; 7 bases agree with TRBD2. The CDR3 is 13 residues long. Germline V gene data show CDR1 as MDHEN and CDR2 as SYDVKM. The V gene end was trimmed by 10 bases and the J gene end by 2 bases; junction bases not matched to a gene: 6. CDR3 DNA: TGTGCCAACCAAGCGGGGAACACAGATACGCAGTATTTT. This codes for CANQAGNTDTQYF.

This clonotype was seen ten or more times. The chain couples TRBV3-2 to TRBJ1-5; the D call in the table, TRBD1, was not verified against the DNA. TRBV3-2 is annotated as a pseudogene. CDR3 length: 14 residues. CDR3 loop: CASSQGTGHQPQHF. DNA for the CDR3: TGTGCCAGCAGCCAAGGGACAGGGCATCAGCCCCAGCATTTT.

Ten or more counts support this clonotype. The chain couples TRBV20-1 to TRBJ2-3; perhaps TRBD2 as D (5 bases). Germline assignment: CDR1 DFQATT and CDR2 SNEGSKA (reference sequence). This CDR3 is built from 12 residues. Trimming stripped 7 bases from V and 5 bases from J, with 13 bases between. The CDR3 coding sequence is TGCAGTGGCCTCACTAGAGGAGATACGCAGTATTTT. The encoded protein is CSGLTRGDTQYF.

This clonotype was seen at least ten times. A read error may explain this, as a much larger clone is one base away. This sequence joins TRBV5-5 and TRBJ2-6; D remains unclear. CDR1 SGHKS and CDR2 YYEKEE come from the germline V gene (reference sequence). Trimming took off 0 bases at V and 0 bases at J, with 4 bases between the two ends. The CDR3 is 15 residues long. For the CDR3, the DNA is TGTGCCAGCAGCTTGGACACCTCTGGGGCCAACGTCCTGACTTTC. Protein product: CASSLDTSGANVLTF.

This clonotype was observed many times. This sequence joins TRBV20-1 and TRBJ2-2; D gene unclear. Germline values: CDR1 DFQATT, CDR2 SNEGSKA (reference sequence). V gave up 1 base and J gave up 6 bases, with 12 bases separating them. The CDR3 is made up of 14 amino acids. Here the CDR3 reads CSARVRVASGELFF. The CDR3 nucleotides read TGCAGTGCTAGAGTACGGGTCGCATCCGGGGAGCTGTTTTTT.

This clonotype was picked up many times. The chain couples TRBV4-1 to TRBJ2-3; a weak D match, TRBD2 (6 bases). V lost 1 base, J lost 2 bases, and 10 bases lay in between. Germline values: CDR1 MGHRA, CDR2 YSYEKL. The CDR3 runs to 15 residues. The CDR3 reads CASSQVGTYTDTQYF. CDR3 DNA sequence: TGCGCCAGCAGCCAAGTAGGGACTTACACAGATACGCAGTATTTT.

Ten or more counts support this clonotype. The CDR3 here is CASNPDRDDNQPQHF. In DNA, the CDR3 is TGTGCCAGTAATCCGGACAGGGATGACAATCAGCCCCAGCATTTT. The rearrangement joins TRBV19 to TRBJ1-5, with 8 bases aligning to TRBD1. With V trimmed by 7 bases and J by 3 bases, 8 bases remained unmatched. CDR1 is LNHDA, CDR2 SQIVND, per germline (reference sequence). This CDR3 comprises 15 residues.

This clonotype was observed many times. This chain uses TRBV4-3 with TRBJ1-1; 8 bases match TRBD1. Trimming removed 3 bases from V and 4 bases from J; junction bases left unmatched: 4. This CDR3 comprises 14 residues. Germline V gives CDR1 LGHNA, CDR2 YSLEER. The CDR3 region is CASSQRQGSTEAFF. The CDR3 nucleotides read TGCGCCAGCAGCCAGCGACAGGGGAGCACTGAAGCTTTCTTT.